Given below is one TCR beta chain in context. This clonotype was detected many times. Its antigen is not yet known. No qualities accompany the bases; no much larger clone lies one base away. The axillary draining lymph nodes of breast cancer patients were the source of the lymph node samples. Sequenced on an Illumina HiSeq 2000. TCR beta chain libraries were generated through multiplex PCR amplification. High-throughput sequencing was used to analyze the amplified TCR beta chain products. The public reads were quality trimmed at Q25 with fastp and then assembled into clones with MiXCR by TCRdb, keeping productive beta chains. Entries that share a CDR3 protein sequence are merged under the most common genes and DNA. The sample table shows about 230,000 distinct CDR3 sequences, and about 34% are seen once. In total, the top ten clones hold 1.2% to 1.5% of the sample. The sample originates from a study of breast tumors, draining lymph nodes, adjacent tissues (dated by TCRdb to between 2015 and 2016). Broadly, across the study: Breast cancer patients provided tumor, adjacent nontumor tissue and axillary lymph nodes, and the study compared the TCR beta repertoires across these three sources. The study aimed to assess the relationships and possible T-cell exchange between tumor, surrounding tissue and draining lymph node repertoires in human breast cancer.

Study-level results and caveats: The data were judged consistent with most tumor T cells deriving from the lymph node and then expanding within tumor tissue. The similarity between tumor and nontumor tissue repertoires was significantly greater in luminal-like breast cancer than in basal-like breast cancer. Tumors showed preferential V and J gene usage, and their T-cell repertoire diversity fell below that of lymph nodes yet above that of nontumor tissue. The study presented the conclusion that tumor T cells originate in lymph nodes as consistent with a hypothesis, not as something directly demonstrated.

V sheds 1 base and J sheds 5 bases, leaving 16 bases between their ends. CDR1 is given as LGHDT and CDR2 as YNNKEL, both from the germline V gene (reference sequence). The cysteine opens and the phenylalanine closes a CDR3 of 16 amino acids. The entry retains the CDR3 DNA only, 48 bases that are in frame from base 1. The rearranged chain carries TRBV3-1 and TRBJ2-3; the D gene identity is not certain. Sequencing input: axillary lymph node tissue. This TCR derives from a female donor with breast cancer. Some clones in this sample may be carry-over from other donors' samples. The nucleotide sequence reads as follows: TGTGCCAGCAGCCAAGGTGTCCGGTTCGTAGGAGATACGCAGTATTTT. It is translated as CASSQGVRFVGDTQYF.